This T cell receptor beta chain was identified in a study of vaccination effects on CD4 cells after COVID-19. Study outcomes and limitations: Clonal contraction was marked in infection- and vaccine-induced clones late after vaccination.

Germline V gives CDR1 SNHLY, CDR2 FYNNEI. The CDR3 runs 16 residues. V trimming: 5 bases; J trimming: 3 bases; junction bases outside the gene matches: 10. The repertoire was sequenced with immunoSEQ multiplex PCR; TCRdb's copy has only in-frame clones and lacks some. The sample yields tens of thousands of clones, 76% seen once. ViraFEST assay sequencing came after antigen-specific CD4+ T cells were expanded with viral peptide pools. After roughly eleven days in culture, the CD4+ T cells were isolated. Vaccinated participants had no history of SARS-CoV-2 infection and tested negative for nucleocapsid antibodies. With respect to this clone: What it recognizes is unknown.

The input for sequencing was CD4+ T cells from PBMCs cultured with HCoV-NL63 spike peptides, taken before COVID-19 vaccination. The chain couples TRBV2 to TRBJ2-5; 9 nucleotides match TRBD2. The receptor was derived from a human donor who received a COVID-19 vaccine. For the CDR3, the DNA is TGTGCCAGCAGTACTACTACCCTAGCGGGGAAAGAGACCCAGTACTTC. Its protein is CASSTTTLAGKETQYF.